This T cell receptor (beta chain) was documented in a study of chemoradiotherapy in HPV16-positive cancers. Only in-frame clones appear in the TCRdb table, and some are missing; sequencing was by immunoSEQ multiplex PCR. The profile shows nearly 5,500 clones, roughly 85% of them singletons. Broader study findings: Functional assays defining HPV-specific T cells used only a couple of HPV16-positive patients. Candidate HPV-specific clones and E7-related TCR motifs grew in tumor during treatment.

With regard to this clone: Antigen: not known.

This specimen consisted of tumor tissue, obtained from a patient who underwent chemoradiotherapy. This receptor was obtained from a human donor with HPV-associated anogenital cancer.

The CDR3 DNA reads TGTGCCAGCAGCCCTGCCCCGACAGAGTTCTACGAGCAGTACTTC. Protein product: CASSPAPTEFYEQYF. The gene calls are TRBV5-5 and TRBJ2-7; maybe TRBD1 (5 bases). CDR1 and CDR2 from the germline V gene are SGHKS and YYEKEE (reference sequence). V lost 4 bases to trimming and J lost 3 bases, with 17 bases between them. The CDR3 loop spans 15 amino acids.